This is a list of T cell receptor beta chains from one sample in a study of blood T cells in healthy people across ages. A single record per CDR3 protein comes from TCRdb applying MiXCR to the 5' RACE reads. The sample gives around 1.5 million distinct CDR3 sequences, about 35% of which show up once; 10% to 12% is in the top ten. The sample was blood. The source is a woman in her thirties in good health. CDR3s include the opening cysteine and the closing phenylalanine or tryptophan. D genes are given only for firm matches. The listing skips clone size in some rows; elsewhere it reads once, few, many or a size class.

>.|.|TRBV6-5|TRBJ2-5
CASSYSWTSLETQYF
TGTGCCAGCAGTTACTCTTGGACCTCCTTGGAGACCCAGTACTTC
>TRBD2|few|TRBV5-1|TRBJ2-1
CASSWGEAGFRLEQFF
TGCGCCAGCAGCTGGGGTGAAGCGGGGTTCCGGCTTGAGCAGTTCTTC
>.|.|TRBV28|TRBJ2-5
CASSLWQGDQETRYF
TGTGCCAGCAGTTTATGGCAGGGAGATCAAGAGACCCGGTACTTC
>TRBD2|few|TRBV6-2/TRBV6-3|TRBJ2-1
CASSSRFGLAAYNEQFF
TGTGCCAGCAGTTCGCGATTCGGACTAGCGGCGTACAATGAGCAGTTCTTC
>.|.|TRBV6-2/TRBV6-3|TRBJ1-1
CAVGDFDTEAFF
TGTGCCGTTGGGGATTTCGACACTGAAGCTTTCTTT
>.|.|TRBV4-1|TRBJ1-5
CASRQRFEALNQPQHF
TGCGCCAGCAGACAGAGGTTTGAGGCCCTCAATCAGCCCCAGCATTTT
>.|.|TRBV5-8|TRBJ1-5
CASSLPRAPQHF
TGTGCCAGCAGCTTGCCCAGAGCCCCCCAGCATTTT
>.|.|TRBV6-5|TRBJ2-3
CASSYRLGGADTQYF
TGTGCCAGCAGTTATCGTTTAGGGGGGGCAGATACGCAGTATTTT
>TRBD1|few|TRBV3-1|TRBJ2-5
CASSLLTADDIQNRGRGETQYF
TGTGCCAGCAGCCTGCTTACCGCGGACGACATCCAGAACAGGGGAAGGGGAGAGACCCAGTACTTC
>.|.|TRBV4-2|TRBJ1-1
CASSQDTAVRVAFF
TGTGCCAGCAGCCAAGATACGGCAGTGAGGGTAGCTTTCTTT
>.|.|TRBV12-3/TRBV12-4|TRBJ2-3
CASSGDGVVTDAQYF
TGTGCCAGCAGTGGGGATGGGGTAGTCACAGATGCGCAGTATTTT
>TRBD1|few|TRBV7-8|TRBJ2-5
CASSFMLGTGETQYF
TGTGCCAGCAGCTTTATGCTAGGGACAGGAGAGACCCAGTACTTC